This T cell receptor (beta chain) was sequenced during a study of CD8+ T cells in alopecia areata. After isolation, RNA underwent reverse transcription to generate cDNA as the sequencing template. TCRdb's table, derived via immunoSEQ multiplex PCR, lists solely in-frame clones and lacks some. The table lists 95,000 to 100,000 clones, roughly 60% of them singletons. Worth noting for this clone: Its target is not known.

Treatment denoted: oral pan-JAK inhibitor, 5-10 mg twice daily. Germline CDR1 reads SGHRS; CDR2 reads YFSETQ. The CDR3 sequence is 13 residues long. The V end lost 4 bases, the J end lost 4 bases, and 8 bases lay between the germline ends. Study results and caveats: Sharing of TCR sequences between patients (possibly for HLA-related reasons) was less clear than in mice. Scalp and blood samples kept many expanded lesional clones throughout tofacitinib.

The sequenced sample was CD8+ T cells sorted from blood, obtained at roughly week 55, from a patient treated with tofacitinib. The sequence came from a human donor with alopecia areata. The rearrangement uses TRBV5-1 and TRBJ2-2; no clear D gene. This CDR3 is CASSATTTGELFF. CDR3 DNA sequence: TGCGCCAGCAGCGCGACAACCACCGGGGAGCTGTTTTTT.